A single sample gave rise to the 5 T cell receptor beta chains below, sequenced in a study of blood T cell repertoires in COVID-19. Profiled with immunoSEQ multiplex PCR; TCRdb holds only in-frame clones, not every one. The data contain hundreds of thousands of clones, around 86% of them singletons. The sequenced material came from peripheral blood. These receptors were obtained from a woman in her twenties or thirties with active or convalescent COVID-19.

The chain joins TRBV14 to TRBJ2-3; 11 bases fit TRBD2. Unmatched junction bases numbered 10, after V lost 0 bases and J lost 5 bases. The CDR3 is 18 amino acids. Germline V gives CDR1 SGHDN, CDR2 FVKESK. The CDR3 protein is CASSQDWVAGGRIDTQYF. The CDR3 DNA is TGTGCCAGCAGCCAAGACTGGGTAGCGGGGGGGCGGATAGATACGCAGTATTTT. Full variable domain (outside the CDR3, taken from reference TRBV14 and TRBJ2-3): EAGVTQFPSHSVIEKGQTVTLRCDPISGHDNLYWYRRVMGKEIKFLLHFVKESKQDESGMPNNRFLAERTGGTYSTLKVQPAELEDSGVYFCASSQDWVAGGRIDTQYFGPGTRLTVL.

This clone was seen a single time. This sequence joins TRBV7-8 and TRBJ1-5; D unclear. The length of the CDR3 is 13 residues. Germline CDR1 and CDR2: SGHVS and FQNEAQ. V dropped 3 bases and J dropped 4 bases, with 7 bases sitting between them. CDR3 sequence reads: CASSLGRNQPQHF. The CDR3 nucleotides are TGTGCCAGCAGCTTGGGGAGGAATCAGCCCCAGCATTTT.

The CDR3 protein is CASSLGWGQGGDGYTF. As DNA, the CDR3 is TGCGCCAGCAGCTTGGGCTGGGGACAGGGGGGAGATGGCTACACCTTC. V and J are TRBV5-1 and TRBJ1-2, with 11 bases lining up with TRBD1. The CDR3 loop spans 16 amino acids. The V segment lost 0 bases and the J segment 6 bases; nucleotides outside the gene matches: 7. Germline assignment: CDR1 SGHRS and CDR2 YFSETQ.

The rearrangement joins TRBV7-2 to TRBJ2-3; TRBD1 agrees at 8 bases. Germline V lookup: CDR1 SGHTA, CDR2 FQGNSA. V dropped 0 bases and J dropped 4; count of bases not matched to a gene: 9. The CDR3 sequence is 17 residues long. CDR3 residues: CASSLAQGAGLADTQYF. Here the CDR3 DNA reads TGTGCCAGCAGCTTAGCGCAGGGGGCGGGATTGGCAGATACGCAGTATTTT.

This clone was seen a single time. The CDR3 spells CASSFASGDTDTQYF. The CDR3 region has the DNA TGTGCCAGCAGCTTTGCTAGCGGGGATACAGATACGCAGTATTTT. The rearrangement joins TRBV5-4 to TRBJ2-3, with TRBD2 identical over 9 bases. V lost 2 bases to trimming and J lost 3 bases; unmatched junction nucleotides: 4. CDR3 size: 15 residues. Germline assignment: CDR1 SGHNT and CDR2 YYREEE (reference sequence).